These 5 T cell receptor beta chains came from one sample sequenced in a study of Graves' ophthalmopathy and Graves' hyperthyroidism. For repertoire sequencing, the TCR beta CDR3 regions were amplified from RNA transcripts. RT-PCR in the first round used HTBI primers; a second-round multiplex PCR followed. Each CDR3 protein is one row after TCRdb ran MiXCR on the multiplex PCR reads. Of hundreds of thousands of distinct CDR3 sequences in the sample, around 21% are singletons; the top ten hold roughly 3%. Source material: peripheral blood. These receptors originate from a young woman with stable Graves' hyperthyroidism.

The chain combines TRBV20-1 with TRBJ2-5; 8 bases fit TRBD2. The CDR3 runs to 14 residues. Germline assignment: CDR1 DFQATT and CDR2 SNEGSKA (reference sequence). Trimming at V came to 6 bases and at J to 3 bases, leaving 9 bases not matched to a gene. The DNA for the CDR3 is TGCAGTGCCACGTTAGCGGGGATTAAAGAGACCCAGTACTTC. Its translation: CSATLAGIKETQYF.

The chain employs TRBV20-1 and TRBJ2-4; 8 bases line up with TRBD1. The CDR3 is 14 amino acids. Germline CDR1 is DFQATT and CDR2 is SNEGSKA (reference sequence). Trimming cost V 4 bases and J 7 bases; bases outside gene matches: 9. In nucleotides, the CDR3 is TGCAGTGCTATGGACAGGGCTTCGTGGAACATTCAGTACTTC. As protein: CSAMDRASWNIQYF.

The chain is built from TRBV6-5 and TRBJ1-2; tentatively, D is TRBD1 (5 bases). This CDR3 is 15 amino acids long. Per germline, CDR1 MNHEY and CDR2 SVGAGI. V was clipped by 0 bases and J by 4 bases, with 12 bases between them. This CDR3 is CASSYSVGLSYGYTF. The DNA of the CDR3 is TGTGCCAGCAGTTACTCCGTGGGGCTCAGCTATGGCTACACCTTC.

The CDR3 sequence is CAINDRDMNNYGYTF. DNA for the CDR3: TGTGCCATCAACGACCGGGACATGAATAACTATGGCTACACCTTC. J is TRBJ1-2 and V is TRBV10-3, with D possibly TRBD1 on 6 matching bases. V lost 7 bases to trimming and J lost 1 base, with 16 bases between them. The CDR3 contains 15 residues. The germline gives CDR1 ENHRY, CDR2 SYGVKD.

This clonotype was counted a few times. The chain recombines TRBV4-1 with TRBJ1-5; TRBD1 matches 7 bases. This CDR3 is built from 16 residues. Germline-derived CDR1 and CDR2 are MGHRA and YSYEKL. V was pared by 3 bases and J by 3 bases, with 8 bases of the junction left unmatched. The CDR3 loop reads CASSHLTGASNQPQHF. CDR3 coding DNA: TGCGCCAGCAGCCACCTCACAGGGGCCTCCAATCAGCCCCAGCATTTT.